The clone carrying this T cell receptor beta chain was picked up many times. Its antigen remains unidentified. Peripheral blood, about 9.4 milliliters per donor, was collected. PBMCs, at least 7 million per sample, were isolated. The second PCR ran about 6 to 12 cycles with a sample-barcoded 5' primer and J-beta primers. Each CDR3 protein gets one entry after TCRdb re-called the 5' RACE reads with MiXCR. The data show approximately 1.5 million distinct CDR3 sequences, with about 35% seen just once and about 11% held by the top ten. This entry belongs to a study of blood T cells in healthy people across ages. Findings of the study overall: The authors considered diversity estimates from one million T cells to be underestimates. Age brought a roughly linear fall in TCR beta diversity measured per million T cells.

The CDR3 is 14 residues long. Germline CDR1 is SQVTM and CDR2 is ANQGSEA. The V gene end was trimmed by 5 bases and the J gene end by 4 bases; junction bases not matched to a gene: 6. The TCR originated in a woman aged 30 to 39 in good health. What was sequenced was blood. The chain carries TRBV29-1 and TRBJ2-1; TRBD1 matches 9 bases. The CDR3 nucleotides are TGCAGCGTTATGGACAGGGGTTATTACAATGAGCAGTTCTTC. This sequence encodes CSVMDRGYYNEQFF.